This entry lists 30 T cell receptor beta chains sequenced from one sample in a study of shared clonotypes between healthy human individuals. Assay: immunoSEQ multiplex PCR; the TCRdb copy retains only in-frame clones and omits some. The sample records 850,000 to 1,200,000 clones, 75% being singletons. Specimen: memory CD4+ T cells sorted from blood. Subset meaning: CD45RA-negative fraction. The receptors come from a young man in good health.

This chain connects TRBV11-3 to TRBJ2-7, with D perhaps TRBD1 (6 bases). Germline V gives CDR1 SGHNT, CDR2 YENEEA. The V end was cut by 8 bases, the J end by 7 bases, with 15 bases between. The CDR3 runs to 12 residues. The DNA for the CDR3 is TGTGCCAGCCCCGGGACACGGTGGGAGCAGTACTTC. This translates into CASPGTRWEQYF.

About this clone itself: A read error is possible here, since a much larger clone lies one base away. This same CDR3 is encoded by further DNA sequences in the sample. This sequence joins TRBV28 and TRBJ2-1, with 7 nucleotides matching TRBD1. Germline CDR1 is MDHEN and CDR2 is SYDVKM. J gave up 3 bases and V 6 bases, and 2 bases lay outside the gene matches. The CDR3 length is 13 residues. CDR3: CASSRQGYNEQFF. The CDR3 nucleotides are TGTGCCAGCAGCCGACAGGGCTACAATGAGCAGTTCTTC.

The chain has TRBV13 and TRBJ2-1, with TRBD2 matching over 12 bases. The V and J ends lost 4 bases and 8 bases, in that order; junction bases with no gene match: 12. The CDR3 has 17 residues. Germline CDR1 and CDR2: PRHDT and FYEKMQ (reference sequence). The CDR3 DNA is TGTGCCAGCAGCTCTGGACTAGCGGGGACAAGGACCCATGAGCAGTTCTTC. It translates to CASSSGLAGTRTHEQFF.

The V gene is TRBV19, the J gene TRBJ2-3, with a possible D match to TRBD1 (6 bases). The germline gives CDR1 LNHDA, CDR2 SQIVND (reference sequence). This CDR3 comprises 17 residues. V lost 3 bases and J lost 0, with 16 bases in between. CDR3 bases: TGTGCCAGTAGTATCCCATGGGGGCATTCTAGCACAGATACGCAGTATTTT. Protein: CASSIPWGHSSTDTQYF. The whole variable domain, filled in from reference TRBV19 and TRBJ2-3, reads DGGITQSPKYLFRKEGQNVTLSCEQNLNHDAMYWYRQDPGQGLRLIYYSQIVNDFQKGDIAEGYSVSREKKESFPLTVTSAQKNPTAFYLCASSIPWGHSSTDTQYFGPGTRLTVL.

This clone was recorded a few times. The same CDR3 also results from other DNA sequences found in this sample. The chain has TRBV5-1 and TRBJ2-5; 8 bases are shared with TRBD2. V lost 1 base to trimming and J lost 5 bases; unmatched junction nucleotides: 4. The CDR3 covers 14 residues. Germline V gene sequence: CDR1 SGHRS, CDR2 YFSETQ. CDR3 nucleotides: TGCGCCAGCAGCTTGAGCGGGGGCGGGGAGACCCAGTACTTC. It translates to CASSLSGGGETQYF.

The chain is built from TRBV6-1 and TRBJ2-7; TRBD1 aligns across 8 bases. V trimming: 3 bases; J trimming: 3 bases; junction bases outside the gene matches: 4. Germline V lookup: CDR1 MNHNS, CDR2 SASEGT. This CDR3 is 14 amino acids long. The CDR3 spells CASSDRGRNYEQYF. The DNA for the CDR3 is TGTGCCAGCAGTGACAGGGGGCGAAACTACGAGCAGTACTTC.

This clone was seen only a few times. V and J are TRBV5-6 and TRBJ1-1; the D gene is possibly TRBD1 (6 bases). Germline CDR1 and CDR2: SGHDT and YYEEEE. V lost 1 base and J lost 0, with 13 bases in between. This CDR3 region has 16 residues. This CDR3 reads CASSLYRANLNTEAFF. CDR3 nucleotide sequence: TGTGCCAGCAGCTTGTACAGGGCAAATTTGAACACTGAAGCTTTCTTT.

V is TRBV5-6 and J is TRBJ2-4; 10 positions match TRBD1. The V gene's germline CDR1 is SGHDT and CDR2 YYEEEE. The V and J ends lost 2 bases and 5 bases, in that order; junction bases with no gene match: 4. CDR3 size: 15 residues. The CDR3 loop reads CASSFMGTGENIQYF. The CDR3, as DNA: TGTGCCAGCAGCTTTATGGGGACAGGGGAAAACATTCAGTACTTC.

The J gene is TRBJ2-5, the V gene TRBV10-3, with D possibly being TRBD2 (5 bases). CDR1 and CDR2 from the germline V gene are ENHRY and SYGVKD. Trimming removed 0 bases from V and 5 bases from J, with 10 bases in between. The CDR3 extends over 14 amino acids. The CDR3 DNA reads TGTGCCATCAGTGAGTCTTTCCAGCGGGAGACCCAGTACTTC. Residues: CAISESFQRETQYF.

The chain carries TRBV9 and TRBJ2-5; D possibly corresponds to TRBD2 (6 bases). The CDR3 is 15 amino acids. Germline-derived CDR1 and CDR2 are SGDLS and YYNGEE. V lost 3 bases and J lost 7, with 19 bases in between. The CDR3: CASSAGTPDGGTQYF. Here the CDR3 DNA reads TGTGCCAGCAGCGCGGGGACTCCCGACGGGGGGACCCAGTACTTC.

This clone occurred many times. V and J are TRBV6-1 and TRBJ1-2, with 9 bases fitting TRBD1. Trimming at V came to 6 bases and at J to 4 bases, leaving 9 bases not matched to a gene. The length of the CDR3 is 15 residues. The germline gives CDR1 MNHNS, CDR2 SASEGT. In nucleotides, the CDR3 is TGTGCCAGCAGCGTCCCGGGACAGGGACTCTATGGCTACACCTTC. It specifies CASSVPGQGLYGYTF.

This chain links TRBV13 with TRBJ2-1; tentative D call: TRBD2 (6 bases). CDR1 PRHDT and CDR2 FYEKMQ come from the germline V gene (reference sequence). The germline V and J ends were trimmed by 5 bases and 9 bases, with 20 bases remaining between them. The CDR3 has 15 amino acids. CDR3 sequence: CASSPPCKGTCEQFF. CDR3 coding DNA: TGTGCCAGCAGCCCCCCCTGTAAGGGGACTTGTGAGCAGTTCTTC.

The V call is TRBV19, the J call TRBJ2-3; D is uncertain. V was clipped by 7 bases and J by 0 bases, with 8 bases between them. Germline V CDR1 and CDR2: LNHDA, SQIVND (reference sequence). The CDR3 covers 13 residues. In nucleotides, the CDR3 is TGTGCCAGTAACGCGGCCAGCACAGATACGCAGTATTTT. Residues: CASNAASTDTQYF.

DNA of the CDR3: TGTGCCAGCAGTTACGCGCAGGGCTCTGGAAACACCATATATTTT. Translating gives CASSYAQGSGNTIYF. The rearrangement links TRBV6-5 to TRBJ1-3; a possible D gene is TRBD1 (5 bases). V lost 2 bases and J lost 0, with 8 bases in between. CDR3 size: 15 residues. Germline CDR1 is MNHEY and CDR2 is SVGAGI.

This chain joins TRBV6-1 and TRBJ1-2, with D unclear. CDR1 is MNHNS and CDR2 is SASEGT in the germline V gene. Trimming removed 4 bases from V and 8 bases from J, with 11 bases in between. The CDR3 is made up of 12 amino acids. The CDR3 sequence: CASSVNMDGYTF. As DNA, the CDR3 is TGTGCCAGCAGTGTTAACATGGACGGCTACACCTTC.

The CDR3 DNA is TGTGCCAGCAGTTTGAGGTCAACTAATGAAAAACTGTTTTTT. Translating gives CASSLRSTNEKLFF. The chain joins TRBV28 to TRBJ1-4; D is undetermined. Germline-derived CDR1 and CDR2 are MDHEN and SYDVKM. There are 14 residues in the CDR3. V lost 3 bases, J lost 0 bases, and 5 bases lay in between.

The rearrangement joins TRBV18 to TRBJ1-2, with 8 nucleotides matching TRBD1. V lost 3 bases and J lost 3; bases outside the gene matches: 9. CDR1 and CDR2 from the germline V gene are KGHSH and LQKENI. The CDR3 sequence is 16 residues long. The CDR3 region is CASSPRTGRGDYGYTF. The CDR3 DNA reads TGTGCCAGCTCACCTAGGACAGGGAGAGGTGACTATGGCTACACCTTC.

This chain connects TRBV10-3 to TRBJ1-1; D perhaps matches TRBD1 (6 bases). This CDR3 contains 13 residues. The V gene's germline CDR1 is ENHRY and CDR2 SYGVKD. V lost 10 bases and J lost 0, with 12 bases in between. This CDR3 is CANRAEMNTEAFF. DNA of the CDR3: TGTGCCAACAGGGCAGAGATGAACACTGAAGCTTTCTTT.

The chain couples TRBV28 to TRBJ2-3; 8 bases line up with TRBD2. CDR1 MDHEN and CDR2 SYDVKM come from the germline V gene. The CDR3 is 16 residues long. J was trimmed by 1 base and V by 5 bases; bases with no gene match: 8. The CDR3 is CASSVGGAGGTDTQYF. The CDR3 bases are TGTGCCAGCAGTGTGGGGGGAGCGGGGGGCACAGATACGCAGTATTTT.

DNA of the CDR3: TGTGCCAGCAGCTTAGAGCGTTTAGATGGGACCAACTATGGCTACACCTTC. Translating it yields CASSLERLDGTNYGYTF. The gene calls are TRBV7-8 and TRBJ1-2; maybe TRBD1 (5 bases). The CDR3 has 17 amino acids. Germline CDR1 reads SGHVS; CDR2 reads FQNEAQ. Trimming removed 1 base at V and 2 bases at J, with 17 bases between.

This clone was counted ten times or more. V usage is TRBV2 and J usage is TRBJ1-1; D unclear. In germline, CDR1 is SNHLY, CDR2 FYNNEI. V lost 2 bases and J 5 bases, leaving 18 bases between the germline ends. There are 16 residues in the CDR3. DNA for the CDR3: TGTGCCAGCAGTGAAATGTACTCCTCCACTGGGACTGAAGCTTTCTTT. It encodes CASSEMYSSTGTEAFF.

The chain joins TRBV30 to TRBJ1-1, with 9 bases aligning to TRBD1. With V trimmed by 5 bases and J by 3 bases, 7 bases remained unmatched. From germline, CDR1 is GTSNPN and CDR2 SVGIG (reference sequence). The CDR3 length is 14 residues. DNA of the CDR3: TGTGCCTGGTGTAGGGACAGGGTAGACACTGAAGCTTTCTTT. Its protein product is CAWCRDRVDTEAFF.

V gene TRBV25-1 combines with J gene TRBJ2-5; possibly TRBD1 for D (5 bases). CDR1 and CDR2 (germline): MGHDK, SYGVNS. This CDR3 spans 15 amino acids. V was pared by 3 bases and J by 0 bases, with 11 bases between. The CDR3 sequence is CASSDPTVYQETQYF. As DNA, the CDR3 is TGTGCCAGCAGTGATCCGACAGTGTACCAAGAGACCCAGTACTTC.

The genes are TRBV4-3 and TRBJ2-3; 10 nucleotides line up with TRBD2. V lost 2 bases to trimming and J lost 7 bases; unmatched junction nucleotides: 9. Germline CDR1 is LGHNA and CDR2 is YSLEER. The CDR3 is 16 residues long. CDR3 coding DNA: TGCGCCAGCAGCCAATCAAACGGACTAGCGGCTTATACGCAGTATTTT. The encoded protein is CASSQSNGLAAYTQYF.

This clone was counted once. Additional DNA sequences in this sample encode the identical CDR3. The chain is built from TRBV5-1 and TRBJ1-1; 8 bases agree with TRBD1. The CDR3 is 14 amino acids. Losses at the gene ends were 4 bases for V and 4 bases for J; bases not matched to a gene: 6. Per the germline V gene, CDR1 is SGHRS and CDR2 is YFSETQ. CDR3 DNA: TGCGCCAGCAGCCCCCAGGGGGCTAGCACTGAAGCTTTCTTT. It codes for CASSPQGASTEAFF.

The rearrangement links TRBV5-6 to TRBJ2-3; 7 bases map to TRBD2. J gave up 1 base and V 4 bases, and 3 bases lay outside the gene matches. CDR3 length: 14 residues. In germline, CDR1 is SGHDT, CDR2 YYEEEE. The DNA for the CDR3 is TGTGCCAGCAGCAGTACTAGCGGCACAGATACGCAGTATTTT. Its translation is CASSSTSGTDTQYF.

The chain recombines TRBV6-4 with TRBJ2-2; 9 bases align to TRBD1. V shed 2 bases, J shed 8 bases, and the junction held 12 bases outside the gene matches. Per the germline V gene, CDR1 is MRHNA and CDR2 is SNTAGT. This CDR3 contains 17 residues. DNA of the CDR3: TGTGCCAGCAGTGACGCCCGCGGGACAGGGTTACCTGGGGAGCTGTTTTTT. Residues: CASSDARGTGLPGELFF.

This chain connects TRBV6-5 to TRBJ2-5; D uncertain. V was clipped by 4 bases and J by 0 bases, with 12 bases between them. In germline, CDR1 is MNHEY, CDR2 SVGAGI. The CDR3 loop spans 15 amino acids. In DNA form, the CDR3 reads TGTGCCAGCAGTTCATATCTAGGTTACCAAGAGACCCAGTACTTC. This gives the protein CASSSYLGYQETQYF.

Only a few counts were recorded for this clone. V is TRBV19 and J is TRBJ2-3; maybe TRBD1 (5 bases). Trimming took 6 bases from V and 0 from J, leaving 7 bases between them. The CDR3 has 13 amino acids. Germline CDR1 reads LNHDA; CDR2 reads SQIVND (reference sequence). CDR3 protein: CASRRQSTDTQYF. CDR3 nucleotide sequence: TGTGCCAGTAGACGACAGAGCACAGATACGCAGTATTTT.

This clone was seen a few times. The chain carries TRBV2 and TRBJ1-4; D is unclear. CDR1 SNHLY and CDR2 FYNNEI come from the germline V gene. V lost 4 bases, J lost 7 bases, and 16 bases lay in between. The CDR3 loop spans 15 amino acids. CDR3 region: CASSAQSQLGEKLFF. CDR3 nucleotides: TGTGCCAGCAGTGCACAGTCGCAACTAGGTGAAAAACTGTTTTTT.